This T cell receptor (beta chain) was retrieved from a study of identical twins. The CDR3 sequence is 16 residues long. Germline lookup yields CDR1 MNHEY and CDR2 SMNVEV (reference sequence). The V end lost 11 bases, the J end lost 4 bases, and 25 bases lay between the germline ends. TCRdb fed the 5' RACE reads into MiXCR, producing one record per CDR3 protein. The sample lists 200,000 to 250,000 distinct CDR3 sequences; 6.5% were seen once. The same specimen was also included in a second study, on T cells expressing NK-cell markers. According to that study: Leadership of the CD3+CD56-NKG2C+ fraction also belonged to these clonotypes in several donors.

The sample comprised CD8+ T cells sorted from blood. This TCR derives from a woman in her late teens or twenties in good health. The chain is built from TRBV27 and TRBJ2-3; D possibly corresponds to TRBD2 (6 bases). In nucleotides, the CDR3 is TGTGCCTTCACATCGTTACTAGCTCCTGGTGCAGATACGCAGTATTTT. Residues: CAFTSLLAPGADTQYF.